This T cell receptor beta chain was obtained from a study of T cell changes during pregnancy in multiple sclerosis. Here immunoSEQ multiplex PCR was the method, and the copy in TCRdb shows in-frame clones only, minus some. The profile covers about 69,000 clones, with around 90% appearing a single time and almost 0.3% taken by the ten largest. Germline V gene lookup returns CDR1 SGHRS and CDR2 YFSETQ. CDR3 length: 15 residues. The V gene lost 3 bases and the J gene lost 2 bases, with 13 bases spanning the gap. This material consisted of CD4+ T cells from peripheral blood mononuclear cells, taken in the third trimester of pregnancy. The receptor was derived from a female donor in good health, enrolled as a control in a pregnancy study. The V call is TRBV5-1, the J call TRBJ2-3, with a tentative D call TRBD2 (5 bases). CDR3 sequence reads: CASSSKERSTDTQYF. The CDR3 DNA sequence: TGCGCCAGCAGCTCAAAGGAGCGGTCCACAGATACGCAGTATTTT.